A selection of T cell receptor beta chains follows, all from one sample in a study of OX40 agonist ivuxolimab in advanced cancers. Assay used: immunoSEQ multiplex PCR; TCRdb lists only in-frame clones, some missing. This table holds about 58,000 clones, 86% found once. The source was CD4+ or CD8+ T cells sorted from blood, collected in a trial of the OX40 agonist ivuxolimab. The receptors were gathered from an adult with an advanced solid tumor such as melanoma, head and neck, liver or kidney cancer. Each CDR3 is given with its conserved first and last residue. The D gene is left open where the match is weak. Clone size is shown for a subset of rows, as once, few, many or a class of expanded clone.

abundance	v_gene	d_gene	j_gene	CDR3nt	CDR3aa
.	TRBV4-2	TRBD2	TRBJ2-5	TGTGCCAGCGCGACTAGCGGGGTTCAAGGGATACAGGAGACCCAGTACTTC	CASATSGVQGIQETQYF
few	TRBV27	TRBD1	TRBJ1-6	TGTGCCAGCAGACCCTACAGGGGGCCCGGCGATTCACCCCTCCACTTT	CASRPYRGPGDSPLHF
.	TRBV5-1	TRBD1	TRBJ1-6	TGCGCCAGCAGCGAATTGACAGGGGCGGTTTCACCCCTCCACTTT	CASSELTGAVSPLHF
.	TRBV27	TRBD2	TRBJ2-5	TGTGCCAGCAGTTTAACCCCCCGTAGCGGGGGGGCCGTAGAGACCCAGTACTTC	CASSLTPRSGGAVETQYF
.	TRBV29-1	.	TRBJ2-2	TGCAGCGCCCGGGGGACGTTGGTCGGGGAGCTGTTTTTT	CSARGTLVGELFF
.	TRBV5-1	TRBD1	TRBJ2-5	TGCGCCAGCAGCTATGGGACAGGGGGGGAAAAGACCCAGTACTTC	CASSYGTGGEKTQYF
.	TRBV29-1	.	TRBJ2-7	TGCAGCGTTGAAGAAACACCCGCGGGCGAGCAGTACTTC	CSVEETPAGEQYF
.	TRBV11-2	TRBD1	TRBJ2-1	TGTGCCAGCAGCCCGGACAGGAGCTCCTACAATGAGCAGTTCTTC	CASSPDRSSYNEQFF
.	TRBV6-5	.	TRBJ2-3	TGTGCCAGCAGTTACTCCGGAGCGGGCACAGATACGCAGTATTTT	CASSYSGAGTDTQYF
.	TRBV19	.	TRBJ1-4	TGTGCCAGTAGTTCGGACGGGCGAAATGAAAAACTGTTTTTT	CASSSDGRNEKLFF
.	TRBV19	TRBD1	TRBJ1-6	TGTGCCAGTAGTATAGACGGGACAGGGATTTCACCCCTCCACTTT	CASSIDGTGISPLHF
.	TRBV6-4	TRBD2	TRBJ2-3	TGTGCCAGCAGTGACTCGGGTCACGCGGGGGCAGATACGCAGTATTTT	CASSDSGHAGADTQYF
.	TRBV18	TRBD2	TRBJ2-1	TGTGCCAGCTCGCGGACTAGCGGGGGGCGGAACAATGAGCAGTTCTTC	CASSRTSGGRNNEQFF
.	TRBV13	.	TRBJ2-5	TGTGCCAGCAGCTTAAGTCGTTTTCGGCGACAGAAGACTGAAGAGACCCAGTACTTC	CASSLSRFRRQKTEETQYF
.	TRBV18	.	TRBJ1-1	TGTGCCACCTCGCTATCGGCCAGAAACACTGAAGCTTTCTTT	CATSLSARNTEAFF
.	TRBV7-9	TRBD1	TRBJ2-3	TGTGCCAGCAGCTGGGACAGGAAGAGCCCAGATACGCAGTATTTT	CASSWDRKSPDTQYF
.	TRBV7-2	.	TRBJ1-4	TGTGCCAGCAGCCGGGGCGGCAGTGCTAATGAAAAACTGTTTTTT	CASSRGGSANEKLFF
.	TRBV11-2	TRBD1	TRBJ1-2	TGTGCCAGCAGCTTAGTGGTGACAGGGAGTGGCTACACCTTC	CASSLVVTGSGYTF
.	TRBV19	TRBD2	TRBJ2-3	TGTGCCAGTAGGCCCCAGCGGGGGGTCCAAGATACGCAGTATTTT	CASRPQRGVQDTQYF
.	TRBV6-1	.	TRBJ1-2	TGTGCCAGCAGTGAAGCGCGGAGGGCTGGCTACACCTTC	CASSEARRAGYTF
.	TRBV18	TRBD1	TRBJ2-5	TGTGCCAGCTCACCGGGACAGGGTGAGACCCAGTACTTC	CASSPGQGETQYF
.	TRBV11-2	.	TRBJ2-3	TGTGCCAGCAGCTCGCGGGGCTACACAGATACGCAGTATTTT	CASSSRGYTDTQYF
.	TRBV7-2	.	TRBJ2-7	TGTGCCAGCAGCTTAGAGAGCCAGACGGGCTCCTACGAGCAGTACTTC	CASSLESQTGSYEQYF
.	TRBV5-4	TRBD1	TRBJ2-2	TGTGCCAGCAGCTGGACAGGGAGCGGCGGGGAGCTGTTTTTT	CASSWTGSGGELFF
.	TRBV7-3	TRBD2	TRBJ2-5	TGTGCCAGCAGCCCGCACGGGGGGGCAGAGACCCAGTACTTC	CASSPHGGAETQYF
.	TRBV2	TRBD1	TRBJ1-3	TGTGCCAGCAGTTGGACAGGGGGCATTGGAAACACCATATATTTT	CASSWTGGIGNTIYF
.	TRBV7-2	.	TRBJ1-4	TGTGCCAGCAGCTCGCGGCAGGGTAATGAAAAACTGTTTTTT	CASSSRQGNEKLFF
.	TRBV18	TRBD2	TRBJ2-7	TGTGCCAGCTCACCGTGGACTAGCGGGGGGCACTTGAAGCAGTACTTC	CASSPWTSGGHLKQYF
.	TRBV7-9	.	TRBJ1-2	TGTGCCAGCAGCTGGGGGGCAGGGGAGTCTGATGGCTACACCTTC	CASSWGAGESDGYTF
.	TRBV2	.	TRBJ1-4	TGTGCCAGCTCGCCAAACCCGTGGGGGGGGGATGAAAAACTGTTTTTT	CASSPNPWGGDEKLFF
.	TRBV10-3	.	TRBJ1-1	TGTGCCATCAGTGAGGAGAGCGTGGGGGGTGCCCTCCACATGAACACTGAAGCTTTCTTT	CAISEESVGGALHMNTEAFF
.	TRBV10-1	.	TRBJ2-5	TGCGCCAGCAGTCCAGGGCGAGAGACCCAGTACTTC	CASSPGRETQYF